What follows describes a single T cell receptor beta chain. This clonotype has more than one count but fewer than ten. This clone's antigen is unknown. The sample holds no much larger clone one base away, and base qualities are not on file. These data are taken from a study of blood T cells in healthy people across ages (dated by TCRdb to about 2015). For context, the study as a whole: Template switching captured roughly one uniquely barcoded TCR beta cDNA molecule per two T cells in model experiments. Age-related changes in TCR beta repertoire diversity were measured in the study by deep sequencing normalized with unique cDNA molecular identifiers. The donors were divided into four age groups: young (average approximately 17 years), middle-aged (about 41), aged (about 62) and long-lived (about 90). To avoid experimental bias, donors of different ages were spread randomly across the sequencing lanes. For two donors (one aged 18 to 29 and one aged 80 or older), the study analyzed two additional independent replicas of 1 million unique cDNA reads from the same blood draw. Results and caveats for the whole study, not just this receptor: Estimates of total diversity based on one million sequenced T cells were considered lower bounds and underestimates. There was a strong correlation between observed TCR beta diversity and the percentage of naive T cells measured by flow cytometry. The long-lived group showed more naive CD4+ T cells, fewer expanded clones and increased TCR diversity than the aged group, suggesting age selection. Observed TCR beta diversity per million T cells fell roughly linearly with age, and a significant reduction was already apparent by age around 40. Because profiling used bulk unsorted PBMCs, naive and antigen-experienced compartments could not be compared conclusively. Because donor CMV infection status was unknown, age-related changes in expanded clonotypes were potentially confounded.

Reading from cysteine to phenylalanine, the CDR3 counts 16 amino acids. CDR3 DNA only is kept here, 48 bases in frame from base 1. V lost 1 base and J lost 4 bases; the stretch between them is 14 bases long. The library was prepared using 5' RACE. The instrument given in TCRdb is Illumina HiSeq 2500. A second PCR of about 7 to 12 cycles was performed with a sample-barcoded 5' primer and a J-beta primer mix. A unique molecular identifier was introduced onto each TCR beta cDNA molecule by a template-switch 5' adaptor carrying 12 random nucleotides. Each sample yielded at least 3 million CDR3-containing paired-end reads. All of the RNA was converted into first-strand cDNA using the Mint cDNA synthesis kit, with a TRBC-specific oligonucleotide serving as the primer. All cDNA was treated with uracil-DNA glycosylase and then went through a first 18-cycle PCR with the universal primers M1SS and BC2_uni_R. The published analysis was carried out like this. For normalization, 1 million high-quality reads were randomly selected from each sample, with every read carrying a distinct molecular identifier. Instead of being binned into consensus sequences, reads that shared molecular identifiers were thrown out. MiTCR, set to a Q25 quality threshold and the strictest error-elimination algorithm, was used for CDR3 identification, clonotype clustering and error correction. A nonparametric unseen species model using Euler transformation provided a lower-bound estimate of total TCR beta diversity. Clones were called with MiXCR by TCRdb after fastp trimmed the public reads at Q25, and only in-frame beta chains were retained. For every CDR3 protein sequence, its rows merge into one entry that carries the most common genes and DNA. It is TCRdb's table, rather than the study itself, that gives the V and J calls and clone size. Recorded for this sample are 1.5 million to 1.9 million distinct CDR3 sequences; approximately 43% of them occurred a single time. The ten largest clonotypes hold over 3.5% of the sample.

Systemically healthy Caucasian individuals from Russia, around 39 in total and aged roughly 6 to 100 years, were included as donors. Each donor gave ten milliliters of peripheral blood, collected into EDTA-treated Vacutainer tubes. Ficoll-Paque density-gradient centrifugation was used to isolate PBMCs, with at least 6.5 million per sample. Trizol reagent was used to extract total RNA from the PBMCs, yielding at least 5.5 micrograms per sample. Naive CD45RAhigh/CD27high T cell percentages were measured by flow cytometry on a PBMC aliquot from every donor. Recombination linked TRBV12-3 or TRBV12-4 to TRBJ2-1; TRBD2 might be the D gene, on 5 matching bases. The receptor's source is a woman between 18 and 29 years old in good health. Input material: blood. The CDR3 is CASSLGARAQYNEQFF. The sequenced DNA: TGTGCCAGCAGTTTAGGTGCGAGGGCACAGTACAATGAGCAGTTCTTC.